One sample yielded the 18 T cell receptor beta chains listed below, sequenced in a study of T-cell memory formation after mild COVID-19. TCRdb ran MiXCR on the 5' RACE reads and lists one entry per CDR3 protein. The sample shows around 150,000 distinct CDR3 sequences, 30% to 35% of them seen only once. Sequencing was carried out using PBMCs or a T cell subset sorted from them (not recorded which). Every receptor here comes from an adult woman who had mild COVID-19 (a few samples of this study predate the infection). Cell type and time point are not known.

This chain joins TRBV20-1 and TRBJ1-5, with 10 bases fitting TRBD1. Germline V gene data show CDR1 as DFQATT and CDR2 as SNEGSKA (reference sequence). V lost 3 bases, J lost 6 bases, and 5 bases stayed unmatched. The CDR3 covers 14 residues. The CDR3 sequence is CSARDRGIGQPQHF. CDR3 nucleotides: TGCAGTGCTAGGGACAGGGGGATAGGTCAGCCCCAGCATTTT.

V is TRBV12-3 or TRBV12-4 and J is TRBJ2-1; 8 nucleotides agree with TRBD2. Trimming cost V 6 bases and J 6 bases; bases outside gene matches: 7. The CDR3 loop spans 14 amino acids. In DNA, the CDR3 is TGTGCCAGCAGCCTCGGACTAGCCCCCAATGAGCAGTTCTTC. The encoded protein is CASSLGLAPNEQFF.

V is TRBV12-3 or TRBV12-4 and J is TRBJ1-3; D is perhaps TRBD1 (5 bases). The CDR3 contains 15 residues. The V and J ends lost 5 bases and 4 bases respectively, with 15 bases between them. This CDR3 is CASSRPDSTGNTIYF. The CDR3 DNA reads TGTGCCAGCAGTCGTCCCGACAGTACCGGAAACACCATATATTTT.

The chain joins TRBV4-3 to TRBJ2-7, with TRBD2 identical over 7 bases. V dropped 4 bases and J dropped 1; count of bases not matched to a gene: 7. There are 15 residues in the CDR3. Germline V CDR1 and CDR2: LGHNA, YSLEER. The CDR3 sequence: CASSLQLAASYEQYF. The CDR3 region has the DNA TGCGCCAGCAGCCTCCAGCTAGCGGCTTCCTACGAGCAGTACTTC.

This clonotype was detected a few times. The V call is TRBV30, the J call TRBJ1-1; 8 bases are shared with TRBD1. The trim removed 0 bases at V and 4 bases at J, leaving 4 bases unmatched. The germline V gene has CDR1 GTSNPN and CDR2 SVGIG (reference sequence). CDR3 length equals 14 residues. CDR3 in amino acids: CAWSVQGEVTEAFF. CDR3 DNA: TGTGCCTGGAGTGTACAGGGGGAGGTCACTGAAGCTTTCTTT.

This clonotype appeared many times. This chain links TRBV7-9 with TRBJ2-3; TRBD2 matches 10 bases. V lost 4 bases, J lost 4 bases, and 8 bases stayed unmatched. The CDR3 totals 16 residues. Germline V gene lookup returns CDR1 SEHNR and CDR2 FQNEAQ (reference sequence). CDR3 sequence (DNA): TGTGCCAGCAGCTCAGATCCGGGACTAGCGCCAGATACGCAGTATTTT. The encoded protein is CASSSDPGLAPDTQYF.

With respect to this clonotype: Relative to the germline gene, one junction end is altered; a read error may explain this. The chain is built from TRBV7-9 and TRBJ2-7, with TRBD2 identical over 7 bases. This CDR3 region has 14 residues. Germline V lookup: CDR1 SEHNR, CDR2 FQNEAQ (reference sequence). CDR3 sequence reads: CASSASGAEHQRDF. CDR3 nucleotide sequence: TGTGCCAGCAGCGCGAGCGGGGCGGAGCATCAGAGGGACTTC.

The chain carries TRBV6-2 or TRBV6-3 and TRBJ2-7; 7 positions agree with TRBD2. The junction had 8 bases not matched to a gene; V was cut back by 5 bases and J by 1 base. Germline-derived CDR1 and CDR2 are MNHEY and SVGEGT. The CDR3 is 15 residues long. The CDR3: CASSDSSGTSYEQYF. The CDR3 coding sequence is TGTGCCAGCAGTGATTCTAGCGGAACTTCCTACGAGCAGTACTTC.

The table lists this clonotype with a few counts. The chain couples TRBV3-1 to TRBJ2-1, with 7 bases identical to TRBD1. The CDR3 is 12 residues long. The junction had 5 bases not matched to a gene; V was cut back by 5 bases and J by 10 bases. Germline CDR1 LGHDT, CDR2 YNNKEL (reference sequence). The CDR3 sequence: CASSKGQPEQFF. Written as DNA, the CDR3 is TGTGCCAGCAGCAAGGGACAGCCGGAGCAGTTCTTC.

In this sample, this clonotype turned up a few times. This sequence joins TRBV7-9 and TRBJ2-1, with 7 bases fitting TRBD1. The germline CDR1 and CDR2 sequences are SEHNR and FQNEAQ (reference sequence). Trimming took 5 bases from V and 4 from J; bases not matched to a gene: 11. This CDR3 comprises 16 residues. In DNA form, the CDR3 reads TGTGCCAGCAGCCCTCCTCAATCGGACAGGTACAATGAGCAGTTCTTC. Translation gives CASSPPQSDRYNEQFF. Combining the CDR3 with reference TRBV7-9 and TRBJ2-1 gives the whole variable domain DTGVSQNPRHKITKRGQNVTFRCDPISEHNRLYWYRQTLGQGPEFLTYFQNEAQLEKSRLLSDRFSAERPKGSFSTLEIQRTEQGDSAMYLCASSPPQSDRYNEQFFGPGTRLTVL.

This clonotype was seen only a few times. The V gene is TRBV12-3 or TRBV12-4, the J gene TRBJ1-1, with 8 positions matching TRBD1. Trimming removed 6 bases from V and 4 bases from J; junction bases left unmatched: 16. The CDR3 extends over 17 amino acids. In nucleotides, the CDR3 is TGTGCCAGCAGCCGATCAGGGGGCGGAGTGGCAGGCACTGAAGCTTTCTTT. Its protein is CASSRSGGGVAGTEAFF.

V usage is TRBV20-1 and J usage is TRBJ2-3; TRBD2 agrees at 7 bases. J lost 2 bases, V lost 0 bases, and 5 bases had no gene match. Germline V gene sequence: CDR1 DFQATT, CDR2 SNEGSKA (reference sequence). This CDR3 region has 15 residues. The CDR3: CSARDTAGITDTQYF. The CDR3 coding sequence is TGCAGTGCTAGAGATACAGCGGGGATCACAGATACGCAGTATTTT.

The V and J genes are TRBV7-9 and TRBJ2-1; 7 positions agree with TRBD2. Germline loops: CDR1 SEHNR, CDR2 FQNEAQ (reference sequence). Unmatched junction bases numbered 8, after V lost 5 bases and J lost 4 bases. The CDR3 sequence is 15 residues long. CDR3 coding DNA: TGTGCCAGCAGCCATCGGGAGGCAGGGTACAATGAGCAGTTCTTC. It codes for CASSHREAGYNEQFF.

J is TRBJ2-1 and V is TRBV4-2; 9 bases are a match to TRBD1. V gave up 1 base and J gave up 7 bases; unmatched junction bases: 5. Germline CDR1 LGHNA, CDR2 YNFKEQ. This CDR3 is 15 amino acids long. DNA for the CDR3: TGTGCCAGCAGCCAAGTACAGGGGGCGCTTAATGAGCAGTTCTTC. Translation gives CASSQVQGALNEQFF.

Only a few counts were recorded for this clonotype. The chain recombines TRBV9 with TRBJ2-7, with a possible D match to TRBD1 (6 bases). Germline V gene lookup returns CDR1 SGDLS and CDR2 YYNGEE. The CDR3 loop spans 15 amino acids. V dropped 2 bases and J dropped 2 bases, with 14 bases sitting between them. The chain's CDR3 is CASSVQQGAPYEQYF. CDR3 DNA: TGTGCCAGCAGCGTCCAACAGGGAGCCCCCTACGAGCAGTACTTC.

The chain links TRBV19 to TRBJ1-1; 7 nucleotides agree with TRBD1. The CDR3 is 17 residues long. The V segment lost 3 bases and the J segment 5 bases; nucleotides outside the gene matches: 15. Per germline, CDR1 LNHDA and CDR2 SQIVND (reference sequence). The CDR3 protein is CASSMPPEVQGMTEAFF. The CDR3 DNA reads as TGTGCCAGTAGTATGCCCCCGGAGGTACAGGGGATGACTGAAGCTTTCTTT.

Only one count was recorded for this clonotype. The chain joins TRBV18 to TRBJ1-2; D unclear. The V gene's germline CDR1 is KGHSH and CDR2 LQKENI. This CDR3 is 12 amino acids long. Trimming took 2 bases from V and 3 from J, leaving 4 bases between them. CDR3 in DNA: TGTGCCAGCTCACCATGGGACTATGGCTACACCTTC. Its translation is CASSPWDYGYTF.

This clonotype was recorded a few times. The rearrangement joins TRBV2 to TRBJ1-1, with D tentatively TRBD1 (6 bases). V dropped 6 bases and J dropped 1 base, with 12 bases sitting between them. CDR1 SNHLY and CDR2 FYNNEI come from the germline V gene. The length of the CDR3 is 14 residues. CDR3 sequence reads: CASRILTGNTEAFF. The CDR3 nucleotides are TGTGCCAGCAGGATCCTGACAGGGAACACTGAAGCTTTCTTT.